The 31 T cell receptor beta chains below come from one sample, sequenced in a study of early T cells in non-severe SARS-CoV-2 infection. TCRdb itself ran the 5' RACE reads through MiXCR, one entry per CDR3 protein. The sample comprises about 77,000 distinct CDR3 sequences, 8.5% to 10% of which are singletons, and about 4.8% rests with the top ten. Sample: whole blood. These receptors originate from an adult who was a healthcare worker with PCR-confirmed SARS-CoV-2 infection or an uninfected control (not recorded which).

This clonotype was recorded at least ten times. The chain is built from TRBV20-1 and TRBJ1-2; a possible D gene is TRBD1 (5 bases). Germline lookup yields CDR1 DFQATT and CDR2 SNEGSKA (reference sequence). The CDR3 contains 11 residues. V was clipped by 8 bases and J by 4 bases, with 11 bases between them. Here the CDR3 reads CSLQGGYGYTF. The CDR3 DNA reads TGCAGTCTCCAGGGAGGCTATGGCTACACCTTC.

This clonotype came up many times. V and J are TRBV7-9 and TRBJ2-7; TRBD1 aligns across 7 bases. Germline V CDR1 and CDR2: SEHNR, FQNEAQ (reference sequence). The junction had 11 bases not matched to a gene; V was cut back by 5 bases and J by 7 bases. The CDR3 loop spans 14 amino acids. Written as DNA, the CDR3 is TGTGCCAGCAGCGAACGGGACAGCCGTGGGGAGCAGTACTTC. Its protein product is CASSERDSRGEQYF.

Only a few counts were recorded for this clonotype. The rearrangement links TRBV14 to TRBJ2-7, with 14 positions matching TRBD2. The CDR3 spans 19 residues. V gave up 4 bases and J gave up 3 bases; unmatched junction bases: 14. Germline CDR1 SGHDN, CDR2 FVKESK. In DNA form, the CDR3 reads TGTGCCAGCAGCCCACGGGGACTAGCGGGAGCCAAGAGCTACTACGAGCAGTACTTC. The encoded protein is CASSPRGLAGAKSYYEQYF.

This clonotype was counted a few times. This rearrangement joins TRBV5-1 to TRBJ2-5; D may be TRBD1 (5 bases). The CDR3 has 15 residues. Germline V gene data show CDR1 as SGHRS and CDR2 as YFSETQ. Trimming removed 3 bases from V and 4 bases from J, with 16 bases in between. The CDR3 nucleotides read TGCGCCAGCAGCTCCACCCCGACAGCTCTAGAGACCCAGTACTTC. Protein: CASSSTPTALETQYF.

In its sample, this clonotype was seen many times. CDR3 sequence: CASSRRRNEQFF. The CDR3 nucleotides read TGTGCCAGCAGCCGTCGACGGAATGAGCAGTTCTTC. The chain employs TRBV3-1 and TRBJ2-1; no reliable D call. The CDR3 is 12 amino acids. The germline CDR1 and CDR2 sequences are LGHDT and YNNKEL (reference sequence). The germline V and J ends were trimmed by 4 bases and 7 bases, with 8 bases remaining between them.

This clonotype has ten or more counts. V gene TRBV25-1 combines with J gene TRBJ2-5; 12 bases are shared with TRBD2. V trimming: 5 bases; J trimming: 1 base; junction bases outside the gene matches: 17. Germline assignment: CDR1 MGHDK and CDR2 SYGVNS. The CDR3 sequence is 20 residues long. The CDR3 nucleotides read TGTGCCAGCAGTCCCCTCATTGGGACTAGCGGGTCACCTCTCCAAGAGACCCAGTACTTC. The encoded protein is CASSPLIGTSGSPLQETQYF.

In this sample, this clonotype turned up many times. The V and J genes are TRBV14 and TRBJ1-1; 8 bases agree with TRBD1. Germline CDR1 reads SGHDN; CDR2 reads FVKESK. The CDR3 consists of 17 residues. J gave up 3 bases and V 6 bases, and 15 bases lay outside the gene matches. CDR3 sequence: CASRRPGQENPDTEAFF. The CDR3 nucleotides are TGTGCCAGCAGAAGACCGGGACAGGAGAACCCTGACACTGAAGCTTTCTTT.

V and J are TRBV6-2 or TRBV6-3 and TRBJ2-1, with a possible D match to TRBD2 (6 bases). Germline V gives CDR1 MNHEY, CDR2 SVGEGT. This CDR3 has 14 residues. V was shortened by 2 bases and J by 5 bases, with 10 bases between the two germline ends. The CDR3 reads CASSYGGLNNEQFF. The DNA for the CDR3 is TGTGCCAGCAGTTACGGGGGACTTAACAATGAGCAGTTCTTC.

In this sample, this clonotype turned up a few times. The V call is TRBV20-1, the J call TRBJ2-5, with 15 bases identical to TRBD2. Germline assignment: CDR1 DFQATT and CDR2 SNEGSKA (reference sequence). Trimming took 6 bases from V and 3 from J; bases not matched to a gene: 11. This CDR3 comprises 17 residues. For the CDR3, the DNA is TGCAGTGCAGCCCCCTTGGGACTAGCGGGAGGTGAAGAGACCCAGTACTTC. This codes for CSAAPLGLAGGEETQYF.

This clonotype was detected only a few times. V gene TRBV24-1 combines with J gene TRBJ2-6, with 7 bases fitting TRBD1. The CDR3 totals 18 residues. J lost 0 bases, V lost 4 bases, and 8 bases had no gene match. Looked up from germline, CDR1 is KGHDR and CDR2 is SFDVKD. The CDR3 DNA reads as TGTGCCACCAGTGACCCAAGGACAGGCCTCTCTGGGGCCAACGTCCTGACTTTC. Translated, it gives CATSDPRTGLSGANVLTF.

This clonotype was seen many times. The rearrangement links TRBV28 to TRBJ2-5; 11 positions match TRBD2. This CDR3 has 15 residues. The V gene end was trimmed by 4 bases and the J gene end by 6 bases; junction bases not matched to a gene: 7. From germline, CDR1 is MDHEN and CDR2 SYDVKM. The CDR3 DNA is TGTGCCAGCAGTTCCTTAGCGGGAGGGAAGAAGACCCAGTACTTC. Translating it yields CASSSLAGGKKTQYF. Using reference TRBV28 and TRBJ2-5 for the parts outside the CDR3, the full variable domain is DVKVTQSSRYLVKRTGEKVFLECVQDMDHENMFWYRQDPGLGLRLIYFSYDVKMKEKGDIPEGYSVSREKKERFSLILESASTNQTSMYLCASSSLAGGKKTQYFGPGTRLLVL.

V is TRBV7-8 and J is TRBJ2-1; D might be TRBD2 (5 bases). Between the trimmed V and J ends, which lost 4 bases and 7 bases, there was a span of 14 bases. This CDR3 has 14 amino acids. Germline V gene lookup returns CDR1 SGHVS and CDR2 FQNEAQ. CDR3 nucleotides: TGTGCCAGCAGCTCCGCAAGCCGGGATAATGAGCAGTTCTTC. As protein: CASSSASRDNEQFF.

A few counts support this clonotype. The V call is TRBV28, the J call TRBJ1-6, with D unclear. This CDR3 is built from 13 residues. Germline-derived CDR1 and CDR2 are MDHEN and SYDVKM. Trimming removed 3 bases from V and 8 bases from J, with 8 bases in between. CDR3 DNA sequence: TGTGCCAGCAGTTTGATGGGAGATTCACCCCTCCACTTT. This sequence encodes CASSLMGDSPLHF.

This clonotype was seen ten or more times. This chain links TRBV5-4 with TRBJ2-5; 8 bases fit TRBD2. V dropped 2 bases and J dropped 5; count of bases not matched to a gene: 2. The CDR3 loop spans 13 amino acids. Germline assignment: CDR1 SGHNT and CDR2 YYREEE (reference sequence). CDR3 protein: CASSLAGAETQYF. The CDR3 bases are TGTGCCAGCAGCTTAGCGGGAGCGGAGACCCAGTACTTC.

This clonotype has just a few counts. The CDR3 DNA sequence: TGTGCCAGCGAAGGGGTCGGAAAAGAGACCCAGTACTTC. Translation gives CASEGVGKETQYF. J is TRBJ2-5 and V is TRBV3-1; perhaps TRBD1 as D (5 bases). V was clipped by 8 bases and J by 3 bases, with 13 bases between them. This CDR3 contains 13 residues. Germline V gene lookup returns CDR1 LGHDT and CDR2 YNNKEL (reference sequence).

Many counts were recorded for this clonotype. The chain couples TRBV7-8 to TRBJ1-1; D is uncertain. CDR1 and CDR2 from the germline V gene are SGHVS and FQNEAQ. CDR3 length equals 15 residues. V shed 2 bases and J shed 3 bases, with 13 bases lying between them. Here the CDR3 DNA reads TGTGCCAGCAGCTTAATTAGGGTTGGGGACACTGAAGCTTTCTTT. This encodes CASSLIRVGDTEAFF.

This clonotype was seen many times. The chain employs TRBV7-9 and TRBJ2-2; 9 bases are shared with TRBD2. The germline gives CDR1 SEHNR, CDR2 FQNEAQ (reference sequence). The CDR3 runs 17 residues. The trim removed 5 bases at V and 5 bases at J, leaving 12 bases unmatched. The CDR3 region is CASSPTLSGSRTGELFF. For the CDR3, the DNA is TGTGCCAGCAGCCCGACCCTTAGCGGGAGTCGTACCGGGGAGCTGTTTTTT.

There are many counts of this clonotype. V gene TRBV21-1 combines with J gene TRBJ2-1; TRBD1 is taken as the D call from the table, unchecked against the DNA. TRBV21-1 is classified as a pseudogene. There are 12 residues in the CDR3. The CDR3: CASSKGGDEQFF. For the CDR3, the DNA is TGTGCCAGCAGCAAAGGAGGGGATGAGCAGTTCTTC.

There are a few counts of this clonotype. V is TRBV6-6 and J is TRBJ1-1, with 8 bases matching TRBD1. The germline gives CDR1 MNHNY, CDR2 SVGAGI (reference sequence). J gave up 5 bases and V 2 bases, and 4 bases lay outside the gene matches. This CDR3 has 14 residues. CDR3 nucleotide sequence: TGTGCCAGCAGTTACGACAGGGGATATACTGAAGCTTTCTTT. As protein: CASSYDRGYTEAFF.

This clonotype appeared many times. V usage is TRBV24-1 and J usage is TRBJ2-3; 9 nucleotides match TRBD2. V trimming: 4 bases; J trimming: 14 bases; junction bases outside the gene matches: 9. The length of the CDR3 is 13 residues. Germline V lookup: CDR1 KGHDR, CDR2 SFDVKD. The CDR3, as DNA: TGTGCCACCAGTGACGGGTGGAGCGGGAGGATGTATTTT. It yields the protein CATSDGWSGRMYF.

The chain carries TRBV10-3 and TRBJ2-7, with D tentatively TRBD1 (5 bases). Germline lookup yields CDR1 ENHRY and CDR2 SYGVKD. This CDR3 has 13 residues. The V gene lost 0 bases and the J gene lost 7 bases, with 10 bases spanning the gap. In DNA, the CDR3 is TGTGCCATCAGTGAGTCTGGGGCGAGGGAGCAGTACTTC. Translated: CAISESGAREQYF.

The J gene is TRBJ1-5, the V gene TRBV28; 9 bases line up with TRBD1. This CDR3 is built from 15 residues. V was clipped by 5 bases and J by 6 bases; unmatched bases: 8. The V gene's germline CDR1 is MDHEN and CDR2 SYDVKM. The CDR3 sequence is CASSLPTGGVQPQHF. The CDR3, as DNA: TGTGCCAGCAGTCTCCCGACAGGGGGTGTTCAGCCCCAGCATTTT.

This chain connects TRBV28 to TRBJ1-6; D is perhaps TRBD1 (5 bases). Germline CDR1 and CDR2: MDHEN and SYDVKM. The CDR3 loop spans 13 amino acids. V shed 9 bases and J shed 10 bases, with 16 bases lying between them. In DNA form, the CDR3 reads TGTGCCAGTCGACCCTCGGGGGAATCACCCCTCCACTTT. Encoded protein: CASRPSGESPLHF.

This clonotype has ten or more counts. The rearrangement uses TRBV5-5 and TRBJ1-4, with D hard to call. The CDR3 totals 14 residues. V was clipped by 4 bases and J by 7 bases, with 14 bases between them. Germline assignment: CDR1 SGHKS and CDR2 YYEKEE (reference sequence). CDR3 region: CASSPDLGREKLFF. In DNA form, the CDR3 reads TGTGCCAGCAGCCCCGATTTGGGCCGTGAAAAACTGTTTTTT.

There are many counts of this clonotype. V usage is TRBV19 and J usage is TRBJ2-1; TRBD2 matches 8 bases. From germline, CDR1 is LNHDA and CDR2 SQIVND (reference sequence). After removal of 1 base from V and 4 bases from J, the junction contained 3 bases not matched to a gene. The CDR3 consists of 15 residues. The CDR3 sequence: CASSIGASGYNEQFF. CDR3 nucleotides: TGTGCCAGTAGTATAGGGGCTAGCGGGTACAATGAGCAGTTCTTC.

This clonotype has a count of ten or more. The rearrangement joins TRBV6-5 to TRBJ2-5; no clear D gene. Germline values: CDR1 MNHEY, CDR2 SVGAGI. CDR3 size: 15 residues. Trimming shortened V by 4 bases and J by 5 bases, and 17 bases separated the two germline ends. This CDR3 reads CASSSPDVFGETQYF. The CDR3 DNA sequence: TGTGCCAGCAGTTCCCCGGACGTATTTGGGGAGACCCAGTACTTC.

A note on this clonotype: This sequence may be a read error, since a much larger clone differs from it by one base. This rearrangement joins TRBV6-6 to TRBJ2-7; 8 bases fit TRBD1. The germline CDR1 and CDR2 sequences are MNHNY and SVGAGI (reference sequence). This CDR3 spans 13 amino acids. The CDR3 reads CASLGQGNYGQYF. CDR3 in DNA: TGTGCCAGCCTCGGACAGGGAAACTACGGGCAGTACTTC.

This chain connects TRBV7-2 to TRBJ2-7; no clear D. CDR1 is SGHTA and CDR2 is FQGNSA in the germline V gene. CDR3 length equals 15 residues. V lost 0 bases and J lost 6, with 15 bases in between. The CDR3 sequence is CASSLAQKARGEQYF. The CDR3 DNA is TGTGCCAGCAGCTTAGCGCAGAAGGCCAGAGGCGAGCAGTACTTC.

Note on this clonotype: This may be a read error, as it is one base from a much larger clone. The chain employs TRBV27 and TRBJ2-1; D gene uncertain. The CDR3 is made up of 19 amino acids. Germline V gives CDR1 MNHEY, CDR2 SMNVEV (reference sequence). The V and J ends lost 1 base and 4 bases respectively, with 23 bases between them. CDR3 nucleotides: TGTGCCAGCAGTTTATTTATTTCTTGGGCTAGGCCTAATTACAATGAGCAGTTCTTC. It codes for CASSLFISWARPNYNEQFF.

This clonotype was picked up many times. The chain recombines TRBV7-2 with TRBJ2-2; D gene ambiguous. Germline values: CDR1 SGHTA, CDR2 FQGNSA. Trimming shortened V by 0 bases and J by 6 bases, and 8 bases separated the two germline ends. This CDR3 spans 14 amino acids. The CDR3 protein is CASSLAIPAGELFF. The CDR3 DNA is TGTGCCAGCAGCTTAGCGATTCCGGCCGGGGAGCTGTTTTTT. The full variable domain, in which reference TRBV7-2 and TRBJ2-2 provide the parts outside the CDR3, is GAGVSQSPSNKVTEKGKDVELRCDPISGHTALYWYRQSLGQGLEFLIYFQGNSAPDKSGLPSDRFSAERTGGSVSTLTIQRTQQEDSAVYLCASSLAIPAGELFFGEGSRLTVL.

The CDR3 sequence is CASKRGPLSSGNTIYF. As DNA, the CDR3 is TGTGCCAGCAAGAGGGGACCGCTCAGCTCTGGAAACACCATATATTTT. The genes are TRBV6-5 and TRBJ1-3; D possibly corresponds to TRBD1 (5 bases). Looked up from germline, CDR1 is MNHEY and CDR2 is SVGAGI. The CDR3 is 16 residues long. The V end was cut by 7 bases, the J end by 0 bases, with 16 bases between.